A single sample is the source of the 7 T cell receptor beta chains below, sequenced in a study of blood T cell repertoires in COVID-19. Only in-frame clones appear in the TCRdb table, and some are missing; sequencing was by immunoSEQ multiplex PCR. The sample comprises around 260,000 clones, over 75% of which are singletons, and 10% to 15% rests with the top ten. The sequencing sample was made of peripheral blood. These receptors all stem from a human donor in a cohort sampled during active COVID-19.

The gene calls are TRBV18 and TRBJ1-1; weak D call: TRBD1 (6 bases). Trimming took off 6 bases at V and 2 bases at J, with 16 bases between the two ends. This CDR3 spans 15 amino acids. Germline lookup yields CDR1 KGHSH and CDR2 LQKENI. CDR3 sequence reads: CASSPDSTLNTEAFF. The CDR3 region has the DNA TGTGCCAGCTCCCCGGACAGCACATTAAACACTGAAGCTTTCTTT.

In this sample, this clone turned up a few times. The rearrangement links TRBV21-1 to TRBJ2-3; the D call of TRBD2 is as the table states it, not checked on the DNA. TRBV21-1 is listed as a pseudogene. The CDR3 is 20 amino acids. The CDR3 bases are TGTGCCAGCAGCAAATGGAGAGACAGCAGACTAGCGGGAGGGCCAGATACGCAGTATTTT. This encodes CASSKWRDSRLAGGPDTQYF.

The rearrangement joins TRBV7-9 to TRBJ2-7; 8 bases match TRBD2. The CDR3 loop spans 14 amino acids. Trimming took 1 base from V and 7 from J; bases not matched to a gene: 6. Germline V gene lookup returns CDR1 SEHNR and CDR2 FQNEAQ (reference sequence). CDR3 sequence (DNA): TGTGCCAGCAGCTTAGTTGCGGGAGGAGGGGAGCAGTACTTC. It codes for CASSLVAGGGEQYF.

V and J are TRBV18 and TRBJ2-1; 12 bases are shared with TRBD1. This CDR3 contains 16 residues. The trim removed 3 bases at V and 10 bases at J, leaving 10 bases unmatched. Germline V gene lookup returns CDR1 KGHSH and CDR2 LQKENI. CDR3 in amino acids: CASSPNAGTGGREQFF. CDR3 DNA sequence: TGTGCCAGCTCACCGAATGCCGGGACAGGGGGCCGGGAGCAGTTCTTC.

The chain recombines TRBV5-4 with TRBJ2-1, with 11 nucleotides matching TRBD1. The germline V gene has CDR1 SGHNT and CDR2 YYREEE (reference sequence). Trimming took 3 bases from V and 9 from J; bases not matched to a gene: 11. CDR3 length: 16 amino acids. DNA for the CDR3: TGTGCCAGCAGCTCGAGGACAGGGGGCTTTGAATCTGAGCAGTTCTTC. This translates into CASSSRTGGFESEQFF.

The chain has TRBV5-4 and TRBJ2-1; 8 nucleotides agree with TRBD2. Germline V lookup: CDR1 SGHNT, CDR2 YYREEE (reference sequence). The CDR3 has 16 amino acids. V was clipped by 4 bases and J by 0 bases; unmatched bases: 6. As DNA, the CDR3 is TGTGCCAGCAGCGGCGTAGCGGGAAGCTCCTACAATGAGCAGTTCTTC. Protein: CASSGVAGSSYNEQFF.

The rearrangement uses TRBV6-5 and TRBJ2-1; tentative D call: TRBD2 (6 bases). Germline lookup yields CDR1 MNHEY and CDR2 SVGAGI. V was pared by 4 bases and J by 4 bases, with 11 bases between. CDR3 length equals 14 residues. Here the CDR3 reads CASSLGGAYNEQFF. The DNA for the CDR3 is TGTGCCAGCAGTTTGGGCGGGGCTTACAATGAGCAGTTCTTC.